The sequence of this TCR beta chain was determined in a study of blood T cell repertoires in COVID-19. Study-level information: From the United States, Italy and Spain came samples of acute and convalescent COVID-19.

Sequenced by immunoSEQ multiplex PCR; TCRdb stores in-frame clones only, minus some. The sample includes 160,000 or so clones, approximately 91% of them seen just once. This clonotype was obtained from a man aged 18 to 35 with acute or convalescent COVID-19. Sequencing used peripheral blood.

The CDR3 sequence is CASSDQAGNQPQHF. CDR3 DNA sequence: TGTGCCAGCAGTGACCAGGCAGGTAATCAGCCCCAGCATTTT. The chain carries TRBV6-4 and TRBJ1-5; D is unresolved. V was shortened by 2 bases and J by 4 bases, with 9 bases between the two germline ends. Germline V gene data show CDR1 as MRHNA and CDR2 as SNTAGT. CDR3 length equals 14 residues.